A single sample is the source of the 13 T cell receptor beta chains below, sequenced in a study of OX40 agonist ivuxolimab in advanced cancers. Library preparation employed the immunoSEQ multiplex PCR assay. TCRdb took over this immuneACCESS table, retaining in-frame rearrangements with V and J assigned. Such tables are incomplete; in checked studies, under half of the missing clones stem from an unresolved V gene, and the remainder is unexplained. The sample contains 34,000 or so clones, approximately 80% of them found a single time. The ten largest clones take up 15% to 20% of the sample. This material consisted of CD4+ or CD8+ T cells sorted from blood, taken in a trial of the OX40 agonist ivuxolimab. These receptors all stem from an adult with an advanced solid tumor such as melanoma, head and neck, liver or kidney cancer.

The CDR3 loop reads CASSYSFAANYGYTF. The CDR3 coding sequence is TGTGCCAGCAGTTACTCGTTTGCAGCTAACTATGGCTACACCTTC. The rearrangement joins TRBV6-5 to TRBJ1-2; D is uncertain. This CDR3 comprises 15 residues. Germline loops: CDR1 MNHEY, CDR2 SVGAGI. Trimming removed 0 bases from V and 0 bases from J, with 8 bases in between.

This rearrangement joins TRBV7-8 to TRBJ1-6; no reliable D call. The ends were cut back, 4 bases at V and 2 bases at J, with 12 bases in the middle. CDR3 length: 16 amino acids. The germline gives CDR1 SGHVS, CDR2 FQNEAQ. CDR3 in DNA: TGTGCCAGCAGCTCCCCGGCGGCTACCTATAATTCACCCCTCCACTTT. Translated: CASSSPAATYNSPLHF.

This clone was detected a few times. This CDR3 reads CASSSPAGTQPQHF. CDR3 DNA: TGTGCCAGCAGTTCCCCGGCCGGGACTCAGCCCCAGCATTTT. The V and J genes are TRBV27 and TRBJ1-5, with a possible D match to TRBD1 (5 bases). Germline CDR1 is MNHEY and CDR2 is SMNVEV (reference sequence). This CDR3 region has 14 residues. V shed 4 bases and J shed 6 bases, with 13 bases lying between them.

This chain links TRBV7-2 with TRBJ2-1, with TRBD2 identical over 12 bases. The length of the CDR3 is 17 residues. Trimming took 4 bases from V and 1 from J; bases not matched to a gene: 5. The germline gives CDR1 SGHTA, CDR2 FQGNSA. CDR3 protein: CASSSGTSGFSYNEQFF. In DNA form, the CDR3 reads TGTGCCAGCAGCTCCGGGACTAGCGGGTTTTCCTACAATGAGCAGTTCTTC.

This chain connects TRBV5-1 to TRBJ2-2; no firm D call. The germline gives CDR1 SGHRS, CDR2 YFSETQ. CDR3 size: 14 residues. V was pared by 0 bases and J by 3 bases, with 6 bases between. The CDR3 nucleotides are TGCGCCAGCAGCTTGGGGCGGTACACCGGGGAGCTGTTTTTT. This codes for CASSLGRYTGELFF.

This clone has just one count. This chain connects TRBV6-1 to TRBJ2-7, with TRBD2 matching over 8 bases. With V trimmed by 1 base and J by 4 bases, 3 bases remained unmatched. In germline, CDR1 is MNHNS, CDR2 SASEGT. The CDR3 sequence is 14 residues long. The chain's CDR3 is CASSEGLATYEQYF. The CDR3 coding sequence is TGTGCCAGCAGTGAAGGACTAGCGACATACGAGCAGTACTTC.

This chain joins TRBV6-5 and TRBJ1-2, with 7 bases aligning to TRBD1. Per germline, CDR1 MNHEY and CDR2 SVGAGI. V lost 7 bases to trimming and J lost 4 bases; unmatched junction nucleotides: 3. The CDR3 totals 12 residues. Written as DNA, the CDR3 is TGTGCCAGCAAGCGACAGGGCTATGGCTACACCTTC. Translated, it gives CASKRQGYGYTF.

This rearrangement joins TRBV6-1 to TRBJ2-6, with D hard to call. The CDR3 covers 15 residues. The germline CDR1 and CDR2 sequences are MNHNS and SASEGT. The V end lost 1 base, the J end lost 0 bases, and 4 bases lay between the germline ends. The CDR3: CASSEEGSGANVLTF. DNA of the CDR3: TGTGCCAGCAGTGAAGAAGGCTCTGGGGCCAACGTCCTGACTTTC.

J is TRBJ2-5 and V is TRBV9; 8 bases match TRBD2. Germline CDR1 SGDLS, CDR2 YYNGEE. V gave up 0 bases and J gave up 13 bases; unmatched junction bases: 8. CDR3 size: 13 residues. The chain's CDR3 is CASSVEASGRLYF. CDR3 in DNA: TGTGCCAGCAGCGTAGAGGCTAGCGGGCGGCTGTACTTC.

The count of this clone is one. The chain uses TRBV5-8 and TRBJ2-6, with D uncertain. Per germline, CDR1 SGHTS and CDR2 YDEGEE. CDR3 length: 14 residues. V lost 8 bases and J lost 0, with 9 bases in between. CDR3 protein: CASPQRSGANVLTF. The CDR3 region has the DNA TGTGCCAGTCCACAACGCTCTGGGGCCAACGTCCTGACTTTC.

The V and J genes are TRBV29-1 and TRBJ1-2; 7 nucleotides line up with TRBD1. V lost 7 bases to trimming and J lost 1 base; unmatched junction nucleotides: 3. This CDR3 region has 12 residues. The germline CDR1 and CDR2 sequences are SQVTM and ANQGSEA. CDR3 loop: CSAGDSNYGYTF. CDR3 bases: TGCAGCGCCGGGGACAGTAACTATGGCTACACCTTC. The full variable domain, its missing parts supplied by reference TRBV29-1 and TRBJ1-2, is SAVISQKPSRDICQRGTSLTIQCQVDSQVTMMFWYRQQPGQSLTLIATANQGSEATYESGFVIDKFPISRPNLTFSTLTVSNMSPEDSSIYLCSAGDSNYGYTFGSGTRLTVV.

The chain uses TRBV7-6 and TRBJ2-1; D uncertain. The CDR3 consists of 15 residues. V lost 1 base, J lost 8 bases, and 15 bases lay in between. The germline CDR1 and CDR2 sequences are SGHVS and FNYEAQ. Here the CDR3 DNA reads TGTGCCAGCAGCTTAGAAGATTGGGCTCGAGATGAGCAGTTCTTC. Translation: CASSLEDWARDEQFF.

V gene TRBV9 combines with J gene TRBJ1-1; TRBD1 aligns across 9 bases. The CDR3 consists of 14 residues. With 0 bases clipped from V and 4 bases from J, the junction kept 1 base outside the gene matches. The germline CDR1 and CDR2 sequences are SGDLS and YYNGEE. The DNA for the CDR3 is TGTGCCAGCAGCGTAGCGACAGGGGGCACTGAAGCTTTCTTT. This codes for CASSVATGGTEAFF.